These 12 T cell receptor beta chains were sequenced from one sample in a study of cytomegalovirus exposure and HLA in healthy donors. Here immunoSEQ multiplex PCR was the method, and the copy in TCRdb shows in-frame clones only, minus some. Here the sample spans some 160,000 clones, around nine tenths being singletons. The sample consisted of PBMCs. The receptors shown here come from a man younger than 30 in good health and CMV-seronegative.

The chain carries TRBV5-1 and TRBJ2-7; D is perhaps TRBD2 (5 bases). Germline CDR1 reads SGHRS; CDR2 reads YFSETQ. V was shortened by 8 bases and J by 3 bases, with 12 bases between the two germline ends. This CDR3 region has 12 residues. In DNA, the CDR3 is TGCGCCAGAGTTACGGGGTTCTACGAGCAGTACGTC. This encodes CARVTGFYEQYV.

V and J are TRBV10-3 and TRBJ1-2, with D possibly being TRBD1 (6 bases). This CDR3 has 16 amino acids. CDR1 is ENHRY, CDR2 SYGVKD, per germline. Between the trimmed V and J ends, which lost 4 bases and 0 bases, there was a span of 15 bases. CDR3 protein: CAISAGQTGSNYGYTF. The CDR3 DNA sequence: TGTGCCATCAGTGCAGGACAAACAGGGTCTAACTATGGCTACACCTTC.

This clone was detected a few times. The chain links TRBV27 to TRBJ1-4, with a weak D call TRBD1 (6 bases). This CDR3 has 15 amino acids. Germline-derived CDR1 and CDR2 are MNHEY and SMNVEV (reference sequence). Trimming removed 2 bases at V and 1 base at J, with 8 bases between. Here the CDR3 reads CASSLTGQTNEKLFF. Here the CDR3 DNA reads TGTGCCAGCAGTTTAACAGGGCAAACTAATGAAAAACTGTTTTTT.

This clone has a single count. The J gene is TRBJ2-7, the V gene TRBV7-2, with D maybe TRBD2 (5 bases). Germline loops: CDR1 SGHTA, CDR2 FQGNSA. The germline V and J ends were trimmed by 4 bases and 2 bases, with 9 bases remaining between them. The CDR3 is 13 amino acids. The CDR3 here is CASSSSGTYEQYV. The CDR3, as DNA: TGTGCCAGCAGCTCAAGCGGCACCTACGAGCAGTACGTC.

Note on this clone: This sample includes further DNA sequences coding for the same CDR3. V gene TRBV4-1 combines with J gene TRBJ2-3; D may be TRBD1 (7 bases). The CDR3 extends over 15 amino acids. The germline V gene has CDR1 MGHRA and CDR2 YSYEKL. Trimming removed 0 bases from V and 4 bases from J, with 11 bases in between. The CDR3 loop reads CASSQDRGVSDTQYF. CDR3 bases: TGCGCCAGCAGCCAAGACAGGGGGGTCTCAGATACGCAGTATTTT.

This chain links TRBV29-1 with TRBJ2-1, with TRBD2 as a possible D gene (5 bases). This CDR3 is built from 11 residues. CDR1 and CDR2 (germline): SQVTM, ANQGSEA. The germline V and J ends were trimmed by 7 bases and 9 bases, with 13 bases remaining between them. The CDR3 loop reads CSGRTWPEQFF. CDR3 sequence (DNA): TGCAGCGGGAGGACTTGGCCTGAGCAGTTCTTC.

The rearrangement joins TRBV28 to TRBJ2-7; 8 bases are a match to TRBD2. CDR1 and CDR2 from the germline V gene are MDHEN and SYDVKM. The trim removed 3 bases at V and 3 bases at J, leaving 4 bases unmatched. This CDR3 is 14 amino acids long. The CDR3 here is CASSFYSGNYEQYF. The DNA of the CDR3 is TGTGCCAGCAGTTTCTATAGCGGGAACTACGAGCAGTACTTC.

The V and J genes are TRBV5-1 and TRBJ1-3; TRBD1 matches 7 bases. V dropped 1 base and J dropped 0; count of bases not matched to a gene: 7. Per germline, CDR1 SGHRS and CDR2 YFSETQ. The CDR3 consists of 17 residues. The CDR3: CASSLYTGANSGNTIYF. The CDR3 coding sequence is TGCGCCAGCAGCTTGTACACAGGGGCCAACTCTGGAAACACCATATATTTT. Based on the CDR3 plus reference TRBV5-1 and TRBJ1-3, the full variable domain is KAGVTQTPRYLIKTRGQQVTLSCSPISGHRSVSWYQQTPGQGLQFLFEYFSETQRNKGNFPGRFSGRQFSNSRSEMNVSTLELGDSALYLCASSLYTGANSGNTIYFGEGSWLTVV.

Of note for this clone: Mismatch with germline at one junction end may stem from a read error. The J gene is TRBJ2-1, the V gene TRBV7-7; 8 bases agree with TRBD2. Germline values: CDR1 SSHAT, CDR2 FNYEAQ (reference sequence). CDR3 length: 17 residues. CDR3 sequence reads: CASSLAGGTSAVSEQFF. DNA for the CDR3: TGTGCTAGCAGCTTAGCGGGCGGGACTAGTGCGGTGTCTGAGCAGTTCTTC.

The V and J genes are TRBV19 and TRBJ1-5; D gene ambiguous. The CDR3 is 14 amino acids. Deletions cut 7 bases from V and 1 base from J, with 11 bases between. Germline CDR1 reads LNHDA; CDR2 reads SQIVND (reference sequence). For the CDR3, the DNA is TGTGCCAGTATGCAGGCTGTAAGCAATCAGCCCCAGCATTTT. It yields the protein CASMQAVSNQPQHF.

The chain carries TRBV14 and TRBJ1-5; D may be TRBD1 (5 bases). Germline V gene data show CDR1 as SGHDN and CDR2 as FVKESK. Trimming pared 1 base from V and 6 bases from J, leaving 13 bases between. CDR3 length: 15 residues. The CDR3 DNA reads TGTGCCAGCAGCCAAGGGCAGGGCGGCCGTCAGCCCCAGCATTTT. Encoded protein: CASSQGQGGRQPQHF.

J is TRBJ1-5 and V is TRBV27, with D uncertain. This CDR3 region has 14 residues. The germline gives CDR1 MNHEY, CDR2 SMNVEV (reference sequence). Trimming stripped 2 bases from V and 3 bases from J, with 8 bases between. CDR3 protein: CASSLEGSNQPQHF. The CDR3 DNA reads as TGTGCCAGCAGTTTAGAGGGATCCAATCAGCCCCAGCATTTT.